This is a list of T cell receptor beta chains from one sample in a study of T cell changes during pregnancy in multiple sclerosis. The protocol was immunoSEQ multiplex PCR, while the TCRdb copy is restricted to in-frame clones and leaves out a portion. Of 74,000 or so clones in the sample, around 94% were seen once. Sequencing was performed on CD4+ T cells from peripheral blood mononuclear cells, taken before pregnancy. The receptors were gathered from a female donor with multiple sclerosis, enrolled in a pregnancy study. Both conserved end residues are part of each CDR3. The D gene is left open where the match is weak. Rows give clone size only sometimes, using once, few, many, or a class for an expanded clone.

TRBJ2-1	NA	NA	TRBV6-1	TGTGCCAGCAGGGGGGCCTCCTACAATGAGCAGTTCTTC	CASRGASYNEQFF
TRBJ1-1	NA	once	TRBV7-9	TGTGCCAGCAGCTGGAAAAGATTCTCTTCGGGAGACACTGAAGCTTTCTTT	CASSWKRFSSGDTEAFF
TRBJ2-7	TRBD2	NA	TRBV30	TGTGCCTGGAGTCAGATATTAATAGCGGGAGGAAAGGACGAGCAGTACTTC	CAWSQILIAGGKDEQYF
TRBJ2-5	NA	NA	TRBV5-1	TGCGCCAGCAGCTTGGAAGGGACACTCCGTCAAGAGACCCAGTACTTC	CASSLEGTLRQETQYF
TRBJ1-3	TRBD1	NA	TRBV19	TGTGCCAGTAGTTCTACAGGGGGCTCTGGAAACACCATATATTTT	CASSSTGGSGNTIYF
TRBJ2-5	TRBD2	NA	TRBV5-1	TGCGCCAGCAGCTTGGAGCTAGCGGGGCAAGAGACCCAGTACTTC	CASSLELAGQETQYF
TRBJ2-7	NA	once	TRBV2	TGTGCCAGCAATGGGGTCAGGGGCTACGAGCAGTACTTC	CASNGVRGYEQYF
TRBJ1-1	TRBD1	few	TRBV7-2	TGTGCCAGCAGCCAACAGGGGGCGCGTAATGAAGCTTTCTTT	CASSQQGARNEAFF
TRBJ2-5	TRBD2	NA	TRBV5-1	TGCGCCAGCAGCTTGCCTAGCGGGAGTGGTGAGACCCAGTACTTC	CASSLPSGSGETQYF
TRBJ2-3	NA	NA	TRBV11-2	TGTGCCAGCAGCTTAGGAACTAGCACAGATACGCAGTATTTT	CASSLGTSTDTQYF
TRBJ2-7	NA	NA	TRBV6-1	TGTGCCAGCAGTGAGGCCAGTACCTCCTACGAGCAGTACTTC	CASSEASTSYEQYF
TRBJ2-2	TRBD1	few	TRBV2	TGTGCCAGCAGTACCCGGACAGGGAACACCGGGGAGCTGTTTTTT	CASSTRTGNTGELFF